A single sample gave rise to the 14 T cell receptor beta chains below, sequenced in a study of blood T cells in healthy people across ages. Alongside a J-beta primer mix, a sample-barcoded 5' primer served in a second PCR lasting about 6 to 11 cycles. Using its own MiXCR run on the 5' RACE reads, TCRdb lists one record per CDR3 protein. The repertoire consists of under 2,000,000 distinct CDR3 sequences, with 49% occurring once and the leading ten covering roughly 2%. The sequenced sample was blood. Every receptor here comes from a woman aged 40 to 50 in good health.

The genes are TRBV27 and TRBJ2-1; D is ambiguous. The CDR3 covers 13 residues. Germline CDR1 is MNHEY and CDR2 is SMNVEV (reference sequence). Between the trimmed V and J ends, which lost 1 base and 8 bases, there was a span of 9 bases. The CDR3 region is CASSLLAWDEQFF. The CDR3 nucleotides are TGTGCCAGCAGTTTATTAGCATGGGATGAGCAGTTCTTC.

This clonotype was counted only a few times. The chain joins TRBV28 to TRBJ1-2, with TRBD1 matching over 8 bases. Germline V gene data show CDR1 as MDHEN and CDR2 as SYDVKM. The J segment lost 7 bases and the V segment lost 6 bases, leaving 13 bases of the junction unmatched. CDR3 length: 15 amino acids. CDR3 residues: CASRRPVGTGGGYTF. The CDR3 DNA is TGTGCCAGCAGACGGCCAGTGGGTACAGGGGGTGGCTACACCTTC.

This clonotype was detected only a few times. This sequence joins TRBV7-2 and TRBJ2-1, with 12 bases lining up with TRBD1. The CDR3 extends over 16 amino acids. Germline CDR1 reads SGHTA; CDR2 reads FQGNSA. The V gene end was trimmed by 1 base and the J gene end by 6 bases; junction bases not matched to a gene: 4. The CDR3 spells CASSLVGTGGSNEQFF. In DNA form, the CDR3 reads TGTGCCAGCAGCTTAGTTGGGACAGGGGGCTCCAATGAGCAGTTCTTC.

This rearrangement joins TRBV20-1 to TRBJ2-6; D is possibly TRBD1 or TRBD2 (6 bases each). CDR1 and CDR2 (germline): DFQATT, SNEGSKA (reference sequence). The V end was cut by 5 bases, the J end by 1 base, with 21 bases between. This CDR3 is 18 amino acids long. The CDR3 DNA is TGCAGTGCTCCCGATAGAGGGGGGAAGGTGTCTGGGGCCAACGTCCTGACTTTC. It specifies CSAPDRGGKVSGANVLTF.

The V gene is TRBV6-1, the J gene TRBJ2-7, with 11 bases identical to TRBD1. The CDR3 length is 16 residues. V shed 2 bases, J shed 4 bases, and the junction held 7 bases outside the gene matches. The V gene's germline CDR1 is MNHNS and CDR2 SASEGT. The CDR3, as DNA: TGTGCCAGCAGTGAACGAGGACAGGGGGCTACGTACGAGCAGTACTTC. Translated: CASSERGQGATYEQYF.

CDR3 sequence reads: CSANNEGLSETQYF. The CDR3 coding sequence is TGCAGTGCCAACAATGAAGGGTTATCGGAGACCCAGTACTTC. This chain links TRBV20-1 with TRBJ2-5; no clear D. This CDR3 spans 14 amino acids. V lost 6 bases and J lost 5, with 19 bases in between. CDR1 and CDR2 (germline): DFQATT, SNEGSKA (reference sequence).

This clonotype was seen a single time. Here the CDR3 reads CSARRTGQSSYEQYF. DNA of the CDR3: TGCAGTGCTAGACGGACCGGACAGAGCTCCTACGAGCAGTACTTC. The chain uses TRBV20-1 and TRBJ2-7; possible D gene TRBD1, 6 bases. The CDR3 contains 15 residues. Trimming shortened V by 2 bases and J by 0 bases, and 14 bases separated the two germline ends. Per the germline V gene, CDR1 is DFQATT and CDR2 is SNEGSKA (reference sequence).

The chain uses TRBV12-3 or TRBV12-4 and TRBJ1-4; D is undetermined. This CDR3 is built from 14 residues. The V end lost 5 bases, the J end lost 7 bases, and 14 bases lay between the germline ends. The CDR3 region has the DNA TGTGCCAGCAGTCCCAGCCCCTCAGGTGAAAAACTGTTTTTT. Translation gives CASSPSPSGEKLFF.

This clonotype was counted only a few times. This chain uses TRBV28 with TRBJ2-5, with TRBD2 identical over 11 bases. CDR1 and CDR2 from the germline V gene are MDHEN and SYDVKM. Trimming removed 3 bases from V and 4 bases from J; junction bases left unmatched: 4. The CDR3 spans 15 residues. The CDR3 here is CASSFPLAGGETQYF. The CDR3 DNA reads as TGTGCCAGCAGTTTTCCCCTAGCGGGGGGAGAGACCCAGTACTTC.

The chain combines TRBV20-1 with TRBJ2-1, with D perhaps matching TRBD2 (6 bases). The CDR3 is 14 residues long. V dropped 0 bases and J dropped 4 bases, with 10 bases sitting between them. Per the germline V gene, CDR1 is DFQATT and CDR2 is SNEGSKA (reference sequence). The CDR3 sequence: CSARDGRGYNEQFF. The CDR3 DNA sequence: TGCAGTGCTAGAGATGGACGGGGGTACAATGAGCAGTTCTTC.

About this clonotype itself: This may stem from a read error, because a much larger clone lies one nucleotide away. The chain has TRBV29-1 and TRBJ1-2, with D uncertain. V was trimmed by 4 bases and J by 2 bases, leaving 14 bases between them. The CDR3 is 14 residues long. In germline, CDR1 is SQVTM, CDR2 ANQGSEA. CDR3 nucleotide sequence: TGCAGCGTTGTGTCCCCAGACGGCAACTATGGCTACACCTTC. This gives the protein CSVVSPDGNYGYTF.

J is TRBJ2-4 and V is TRBV28; tentative D call: TRBD1 (6 bases). CDR3 size: 15 residues. V shed 1 base and J shed 13 bases, with 20 bases lying between them. CDR1 is MDHEN and CDR2 is SYDVKM in the germline V gene. CDR3 nucleotide sequence: TGTGCCAGCAGTTTATCCCCCCCGGACAGAGGGGAGCAGTACTTC. Translating gives CASSLSPPDRGEQYF.

This clonotype turned up a few times. The chain has TRBV28 and TRBJ1-2; no clear D. V shed 2 bases and J shed 6 bases, with 13 bases lying between them. The V gene's germline CDR1 is MDHEN and CDR2 SYDVKM. The CDR3 has 14 amino acids. This CDR3 reads CASSLPLESNGYTF. Here the CDR3 DNA reads TGTGCCAGCAGTTTACCATTAGAATCCAATGGCTACACCTTC.

The chain couples TRBV24-1 to TRBJ2-3, with D possibly matching TRBD1 (5 bases). The germline V gene encodes CDR1 KGHDR and CDR2 SFDVKD. The CDR3 contains 17 residues. Trimming removed 3 bases from V and 0 bases from J, with 15 bases in between. The chain's CDR3 is CATSDPRKDSSTDTQYF. In nucleotides, the CDR3 is TGTGCCACCAGTGATCCTCGAAAAGACAGTAGCACAGATACGCAGTATTTT.